This record concerns one TCR beta chain sequence. Its antigen is not identified. This entry comes from a study of cytomegalovirus exposure and HLA in healthy donors. Study-level points and caveats: Earlier analysis looked at TCR beta V segments, and most were productive about 90% or about 30% of the time. Cytomegalovirus status, reportedly, was diagnosed with high specificity and sensitivity by the classifier.

13 Jbeta primers and 60 Vbeta primers were used for the PCR. TCRdb's table, derived via immunoSEQ multiplex PCR, lists solely in-frame clones and lacks some. Of 150,000 to 200,000 clones in the sample, roughly 79% were seen once. V lost 6 bases and J lost 5; bases outside the gene matches: 8. Germline lookup yields CDR1 MNHEY and CDR2 SMNVEV (reference sequence). The CDR3 loop spans 15 amino acids. The study sampled nominally healthy donors, though unrecorded immune exposures were likely. This sequence joins TRBV27 and TRBJ2-1, with 9 bases matching TRBD2. Input material: PBMCs. The TCR originated in a man in his forties in good health and CMV-seropositive. CDR3 DNA sequence: TGTGCCAGCAGCTCGATAGCGGGAGCTAACAATGAGCAGTTCTTC. This codes for CASSSIAGANNEQFF.